This T cell receptor (beta chain) appears in the sequencing data of a study of shared clonotypes between healthy human individuals. In its sample, this clone was seen once. Clones were read by immunoSEQ multiplex PCR, and TCRdb kept only the in-frame ones, dropping some. The sample includes around 700,000 clones, about 78% of them seen just once. The CDR3 extends over 16 amino acids. With 9 bases clipped from V and 3 bases from J, the junction kept 11 bases outside the gene matches. The V gene's germline CDR1 is SGHTS and CDR2 YDEGEE. This receptor was taken from a woman aged 25 to 45 in good health. This chain joins TRBV5-8 and TRBJ1-4; 10 positions match TRBD1. Specimen: memory CD4+ T cells sorted from blood. As for subset: CD45RA-negative fraction. This CDR3 reads CATARDRGSANEKLFF. The CDR3 region has the DNA TGTGCCACCGCCAGGGACAGGGGTTCAGCTAATGAAAAACTGTTTTTT.